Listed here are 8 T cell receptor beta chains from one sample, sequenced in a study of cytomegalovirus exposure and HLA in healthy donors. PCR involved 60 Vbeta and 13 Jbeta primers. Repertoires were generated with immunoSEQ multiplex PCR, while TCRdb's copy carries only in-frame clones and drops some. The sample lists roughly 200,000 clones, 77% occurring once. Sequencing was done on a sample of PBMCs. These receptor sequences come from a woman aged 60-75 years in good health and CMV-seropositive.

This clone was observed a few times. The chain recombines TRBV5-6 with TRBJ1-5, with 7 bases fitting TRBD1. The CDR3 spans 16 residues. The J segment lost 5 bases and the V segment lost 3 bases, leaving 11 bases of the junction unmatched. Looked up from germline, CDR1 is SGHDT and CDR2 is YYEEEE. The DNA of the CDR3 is TGTGCCAGCAGCTCAACCACAGGGGTTCCTGATCAGCCCCAGCATTTT. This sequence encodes CASSSTTGVPDQPQHF.

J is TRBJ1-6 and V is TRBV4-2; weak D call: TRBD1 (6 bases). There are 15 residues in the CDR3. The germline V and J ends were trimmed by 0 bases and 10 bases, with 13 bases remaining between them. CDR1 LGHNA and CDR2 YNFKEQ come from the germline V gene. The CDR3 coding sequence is TGTGCCAGCAGCCAAGAATGGGGGCAAGAGTCACCCCTCCACTTT. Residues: CASSQEWGQESPLHF.

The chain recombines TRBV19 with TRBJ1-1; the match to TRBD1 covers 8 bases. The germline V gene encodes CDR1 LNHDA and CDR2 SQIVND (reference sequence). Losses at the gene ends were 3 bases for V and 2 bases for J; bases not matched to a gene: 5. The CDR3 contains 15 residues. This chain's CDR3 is CASSITGQVNTEAFF. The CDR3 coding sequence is TGTGCCAGTAGTATTACGGGACAGGTAAACACTGAAGCTTTCTTT.

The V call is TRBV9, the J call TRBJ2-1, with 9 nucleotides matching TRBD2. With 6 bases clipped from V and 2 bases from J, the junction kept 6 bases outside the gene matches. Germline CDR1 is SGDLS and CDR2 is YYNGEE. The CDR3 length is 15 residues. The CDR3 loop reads CASTQTSGPYNEQFF. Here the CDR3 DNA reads TGTGCCAGCACCCAGACTAGCGGACCCTACAATGAGCAGTTCTTC.

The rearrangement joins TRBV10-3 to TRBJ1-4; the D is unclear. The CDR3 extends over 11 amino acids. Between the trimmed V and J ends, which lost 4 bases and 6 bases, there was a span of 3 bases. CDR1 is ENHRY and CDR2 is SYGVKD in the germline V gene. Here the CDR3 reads CAISADEKLFF. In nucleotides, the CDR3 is TGTGCCATCAGTGCTGATGAAAAACTGTTTTTT.

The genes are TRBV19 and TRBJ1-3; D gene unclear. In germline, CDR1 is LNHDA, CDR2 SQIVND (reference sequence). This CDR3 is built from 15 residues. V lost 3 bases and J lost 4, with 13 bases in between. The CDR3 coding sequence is TGTGCCAGTAGTATCACCGGGATTTCGGGAAACACCATATATTTT. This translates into CASSITGISGNTIYF.

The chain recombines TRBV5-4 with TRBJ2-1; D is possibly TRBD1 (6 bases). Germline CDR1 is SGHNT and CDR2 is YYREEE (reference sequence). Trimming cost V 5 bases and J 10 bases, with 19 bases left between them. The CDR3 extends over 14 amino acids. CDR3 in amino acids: CASSSTGGGWEQFF. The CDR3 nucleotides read TGTGCCAGCAGTTCCACGGGTGGGGGCTGGGAGCAGTTCTTC.

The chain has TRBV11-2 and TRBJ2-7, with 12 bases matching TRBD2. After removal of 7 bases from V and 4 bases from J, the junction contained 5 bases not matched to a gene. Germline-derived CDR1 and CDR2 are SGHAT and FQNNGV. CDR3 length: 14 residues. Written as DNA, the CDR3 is TGTGCCAGCAACCTAGCGGGAGGGGTGTACGAGCAGTACTTC. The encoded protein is CASNLAGGVYEQYF.